This T cell receptor (beta chain) was sequenced in a study of blood T cell repertoires in COVID-19. As processed by the authors: Counts of nucleated cells, estimated from reference gene primer amplification, were obtained. TCRdb keeps only in-frame clones here, not all; method: immunoSEQ multiplex PCR. The V and J calls and the clone size are those of that table, but D and trimming were determined from the DNA. The sample consists of about 260,000 clones, 75% to 95% of them appearing once. This CDR3 has 12 amino acids. Trimming removed 0 bases at V and 6 bases at J, with 5 bases between. Germline V gene data show CDR1 as GTSNPN and CDR2 as SVGIG (reference sequence). A PCR-confirmed or clinician-diagnosed COVID-19 case had contacted exposed participants within 2 weeks of entry.

The TCR was taken from a man aged 35 to 55 who had been exposed to COVID-19. The sequenced material came from PBMCs or T cells enriched from blood (not recorded which). This chain links TRBV30 with TRBJ2-2; no definite D call. The DNA for the CDR3 is TGTGCCTGGAGTGTTCTTGCCGGGGAGCTGTTTTTT. This translates into CAWSVLAGELFF.